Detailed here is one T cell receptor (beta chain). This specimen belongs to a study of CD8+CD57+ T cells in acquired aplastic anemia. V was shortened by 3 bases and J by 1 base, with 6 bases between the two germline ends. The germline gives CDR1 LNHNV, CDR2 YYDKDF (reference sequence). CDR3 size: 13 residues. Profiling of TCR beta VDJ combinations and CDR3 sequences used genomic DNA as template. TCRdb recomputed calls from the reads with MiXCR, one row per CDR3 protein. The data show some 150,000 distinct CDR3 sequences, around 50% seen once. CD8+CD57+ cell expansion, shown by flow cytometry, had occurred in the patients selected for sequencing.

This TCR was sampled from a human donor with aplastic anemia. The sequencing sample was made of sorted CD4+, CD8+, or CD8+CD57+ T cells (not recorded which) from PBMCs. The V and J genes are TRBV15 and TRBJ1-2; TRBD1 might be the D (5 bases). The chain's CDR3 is CATSSQGNYGYTF. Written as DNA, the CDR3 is TGTGCCACCAGCAGTCAGGGTAACTATGGCTACACCTTC.